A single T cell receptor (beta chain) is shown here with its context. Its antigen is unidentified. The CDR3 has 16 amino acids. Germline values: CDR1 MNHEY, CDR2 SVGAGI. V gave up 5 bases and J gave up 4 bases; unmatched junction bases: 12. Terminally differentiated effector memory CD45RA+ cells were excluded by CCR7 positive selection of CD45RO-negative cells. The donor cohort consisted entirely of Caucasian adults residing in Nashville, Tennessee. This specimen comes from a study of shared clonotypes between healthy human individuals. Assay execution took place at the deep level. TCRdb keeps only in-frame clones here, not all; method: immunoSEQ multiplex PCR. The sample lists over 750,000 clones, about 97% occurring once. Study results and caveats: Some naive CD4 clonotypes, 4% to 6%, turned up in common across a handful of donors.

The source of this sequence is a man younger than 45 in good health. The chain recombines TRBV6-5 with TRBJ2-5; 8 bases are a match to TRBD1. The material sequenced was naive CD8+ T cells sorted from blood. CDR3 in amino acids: CASSNYGQGGLETQYF. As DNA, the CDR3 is TGTGCCAGCAGTAACTATGGACAGGGCGGTTTAGAGACCCAGTACTTC.